The T cell receptor (beta chain) under discussion was sequenced for a study of blood T cell repertoires in COVID-19 (dated by TCRdb to about 2020). Turning to the overall study: Samples covering the acute and convalescent phases of COVID-19 were provided by collaborators in the United States, Italy and Spain. HLA class I and class II types, where available, came from metadata supplied by the sample provider rather than from assay-based typing. A freely available public database, intended as a resource for researchers studying the immune response to SARS-CoV-2, is where the repertoires were released. Deeply sampled blood TCRbeta repertoires from subjects exposed to, actively infected with, or recovered from COVID-19 were included in the dataset. The material from the prospective study consisted of cDNA or gDNA derived from T cells, B-cell-depleted T cells, or PBMCs. The samples were drawn from the first 160 participants of the ongoing ImmuneRACE study and from 950 to 1,500 subjects provided by 6 global collaborators. A de-identified subject ID, COVID-19 status, age in years and sex were almost always included in the sample metadata.

Whole blood was collected in K2EDTA tubes by collaborating institutions according to the institutions' own protocols. For TCRbeta analysis, collaborator samples were shipped as frozen whole blood, as isolated PBMCs, or as DNA extracted from either sample type. The investigation overall reported the following: The quantity of clinical and demographic metadata differed by source and by participant and was supplied without curation.

A word on this clone: No antigen is known for it. Base qualities are not provided; no much larger clone lies one nucleotide away.

TCRbeta CDR3 regions were amplified from genomic DNA by means of the immunoSEQ Assay, a bias-controlled multiplex PCR. Per the original workflow: The number of nucleated cells in each sample was estimated by amplification of reference gene primers within the assay. Sequence reads were collapsed and filtered to measure the absolute abundance of every unique TCRbeta CDR3 rearrangement. Productive Simpson clonality was computed per sample as the square root of Simpson's diversity index over productive rearrangements. Held by TCRdb, this immuneACCESS table contains in-frame sequences only and omits some clones. Under half of the omission traces to an unresolved V gene where checked; the cause of the rest is unknown. Clonal size and the V and J genes are those of that table, whereas D and trimming came from the DNA. Within this sample are about 89,000 clones, with 88% of them counted one time only. Under 0.6% of the sample is held by the ten biggest clonotypes.

Sequences were obtained from peripheral blood. The origin of this receptor is a man aged 60 to 69 with acute or convalescent COVID-19.

The bases are TGTGCCAGCAGCTTAGATAGTGGCGGCTACGAGCAGTACTTC. Its amino acids are CASSLDSGGYEQYF. Recombination joined TRBV7-2 with TRBJ2-7, with no confident D gene call. The germline V gene provides CDR1 SGHTA and CDR2 FQGNSA. Spanning cysteine to phenylalanine, the CDR3 consists of 14 amino acids. The sequence is cut down to CDR3 DNA, 42 bases in frame from base 1. Trimming takes 1 base from V and 3 bases from J, and the germline ends sit 10 bases apart.